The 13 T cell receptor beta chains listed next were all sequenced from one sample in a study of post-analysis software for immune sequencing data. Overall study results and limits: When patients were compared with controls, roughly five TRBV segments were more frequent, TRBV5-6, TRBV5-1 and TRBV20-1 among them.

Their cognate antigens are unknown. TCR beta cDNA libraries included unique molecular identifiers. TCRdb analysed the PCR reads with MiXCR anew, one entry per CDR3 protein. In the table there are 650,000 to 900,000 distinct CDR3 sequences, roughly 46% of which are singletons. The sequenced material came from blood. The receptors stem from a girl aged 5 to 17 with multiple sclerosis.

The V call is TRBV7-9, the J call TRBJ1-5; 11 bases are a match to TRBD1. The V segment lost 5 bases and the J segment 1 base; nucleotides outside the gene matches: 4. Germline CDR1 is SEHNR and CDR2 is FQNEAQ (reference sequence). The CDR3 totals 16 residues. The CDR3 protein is CASSIGTGGSNQPQHF. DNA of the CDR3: TGTGCCAGCAGCATAGGGACAGGGGGGAGCAATCAGCCCCAGCATTTT. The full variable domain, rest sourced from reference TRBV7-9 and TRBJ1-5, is DTGVSQNPRHKITKRGQNVTFRCDPISEHNRLYWYRQTLGQGPEFLTYFQNEAQLEKSRLLSDRFSAERPKGSFSTLEIQRTEQGDSAMYLCASSIGTGGSNQPQHFGDGTRLSIL.

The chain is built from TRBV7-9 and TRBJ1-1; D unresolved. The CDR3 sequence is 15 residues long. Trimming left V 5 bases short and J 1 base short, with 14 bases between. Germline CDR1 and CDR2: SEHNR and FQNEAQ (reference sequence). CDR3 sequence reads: CASSPPEAGNTEAFF. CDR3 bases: TGTGCCAGCAGCCCACCGGAGGCGGGGAACACTGAAGCTTTCTTT.

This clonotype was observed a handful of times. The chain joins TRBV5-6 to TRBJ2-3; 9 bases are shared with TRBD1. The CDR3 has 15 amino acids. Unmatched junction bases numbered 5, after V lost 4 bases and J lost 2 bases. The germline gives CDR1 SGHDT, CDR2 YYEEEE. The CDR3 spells CASSITGGPTDTQYF. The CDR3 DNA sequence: TGTGCCAGCAGCATTACAGGGGGCCCCACAGATACGCAGTATTTT.

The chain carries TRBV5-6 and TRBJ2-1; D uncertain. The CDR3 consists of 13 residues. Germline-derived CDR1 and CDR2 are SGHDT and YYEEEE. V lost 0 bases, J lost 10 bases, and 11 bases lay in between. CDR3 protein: CASSLATGPEQFF. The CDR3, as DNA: TGTGCCAGCAGCTTGGCGACTGGACCGGAGCAGTTCTTC.

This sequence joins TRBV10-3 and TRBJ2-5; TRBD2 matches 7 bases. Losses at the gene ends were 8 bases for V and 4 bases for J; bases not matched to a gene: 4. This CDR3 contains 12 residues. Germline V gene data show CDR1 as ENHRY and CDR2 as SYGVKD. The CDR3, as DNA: TGTGCCATCGGGGGGGGTGGAGAGACCCAGTACTTC. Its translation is CAIGGGGETQYF.

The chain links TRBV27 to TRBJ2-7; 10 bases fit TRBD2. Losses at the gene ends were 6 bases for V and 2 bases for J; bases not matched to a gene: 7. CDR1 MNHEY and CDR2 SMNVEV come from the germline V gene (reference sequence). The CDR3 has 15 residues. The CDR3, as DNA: TGTGCCAGCAGCAGCGGGAGGGCCAGGACCTACGAGCAGTACTTC. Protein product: CASSSGRARTYEQYF.

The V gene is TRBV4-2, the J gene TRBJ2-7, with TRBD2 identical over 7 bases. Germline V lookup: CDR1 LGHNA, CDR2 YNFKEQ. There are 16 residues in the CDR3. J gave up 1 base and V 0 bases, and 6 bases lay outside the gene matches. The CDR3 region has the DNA TGTGCCAGCAGCCAAGAGGGGGGAGCGGGGTCCTACGAGCAGTACTTC. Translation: CASSQEGGAGSYEQYF.

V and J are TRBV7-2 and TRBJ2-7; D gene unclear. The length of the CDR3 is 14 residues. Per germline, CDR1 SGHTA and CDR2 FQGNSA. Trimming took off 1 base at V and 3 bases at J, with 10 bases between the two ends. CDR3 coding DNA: TGTGCCAGCAGCTTAGGGGTATTGGGCTACGAGCAGTACTTC. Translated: CASSLGVLGYEQYF.

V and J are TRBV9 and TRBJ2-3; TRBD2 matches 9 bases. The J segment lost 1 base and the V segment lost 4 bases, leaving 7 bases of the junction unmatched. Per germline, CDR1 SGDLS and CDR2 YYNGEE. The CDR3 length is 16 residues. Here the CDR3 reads CASSPPASGGTDTQYF. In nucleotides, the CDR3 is TGTGCCAGCAGCCCACCGGCTAGCGGGGGCACAGATACGCAGTATTTT.

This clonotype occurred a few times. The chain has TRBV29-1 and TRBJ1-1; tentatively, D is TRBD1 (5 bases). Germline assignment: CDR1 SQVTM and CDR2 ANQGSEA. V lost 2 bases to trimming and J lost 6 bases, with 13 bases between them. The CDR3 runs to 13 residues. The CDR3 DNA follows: TGCAGCGTTGAACTCAATGGGGGTTCTGAAGCTTTCTTT. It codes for CSVELNGGSEAFF.

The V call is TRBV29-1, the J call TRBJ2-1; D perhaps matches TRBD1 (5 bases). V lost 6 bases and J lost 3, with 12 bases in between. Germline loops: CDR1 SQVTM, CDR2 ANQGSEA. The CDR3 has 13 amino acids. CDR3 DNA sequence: TGCAGCGTGGCCCTTCAGGGCTACAATGAGCAGTTCTTC. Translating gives CSVALQGYNEQFF.

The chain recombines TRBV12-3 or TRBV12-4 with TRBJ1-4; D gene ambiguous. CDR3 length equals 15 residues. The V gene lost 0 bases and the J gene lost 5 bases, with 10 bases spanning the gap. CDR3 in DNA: TGTGCCAGCAGTTTAGCACGAGTACGGAATGAAAAACTGTTTTTT. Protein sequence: CASSLARVRNEKLFF.

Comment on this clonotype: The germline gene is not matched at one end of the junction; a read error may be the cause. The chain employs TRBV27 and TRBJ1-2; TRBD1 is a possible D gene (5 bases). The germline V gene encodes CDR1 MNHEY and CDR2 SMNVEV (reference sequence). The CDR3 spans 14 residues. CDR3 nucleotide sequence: TGTGTCAGCAGTTTCGATCGCGGGGGCTATGGCTACACCTTC. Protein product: CVSSFDRGGYGYTF.